The 17 T cell receptor beta chains given below trace back to one sample, sequenced in a study of cytomegalovirus exposure and HLA in healthy donors. The PCR was carried out with 60 Vbeta primers and 13 Jbeta primers. Here immunoSEQ multiplex PCR was the method, and the copy in TCRdb shows in-frame clones only, minus some. Here the sample spans 150,000 or so clones, more than 75% being singletons. Source material: PBMCs. These receptors came from a man aged 18 to 29 in good health and CMV-seropositive.

The V gene is TRBV10-3, the J gene TRBJ2-7; TRBD1 matches at 10 bases. The CDR3 contains 16 residues. From germline, CDR1 is ENHRY and CDR2 SYGVKD. Losses at the gene ends were 5 bases for V and 0 bases for J; bases not matched to a gene: 7. The CDR3 spells CAISTSGTGVSYEQYF. CDR3 nucleotides: TGTGCCATCAGTACCTCCGGGACAGGGGTCTCCTACGAGCAGTACTTC.

This clone was detected only once. The V call is TRBV7-2, the J call TRBJ1-2, with 7 positions matching TRBD1. V was pared by 7 bases and J by 0 bases, with 8 bases of the junction left unmatched. Germline-derived CDR1 and CDR2 are SGHTA and FQGNSA. CDR3 length: 15 amino acids. In DNA form, the CDR3 reads TGTGCCAGCAAGGGGGCAGGGCAGACTAACTATGGCTACACCTTC. It yields the protein CASKGAGQTNYGYTF.

The chain uses TRBV6-1 and TRBJ1-6, with 7 bases lining up with TRBD1. CDR1 is MNHNS and CDR2 is SASEGT in the germline V gene. The CDR3 runs 13 residues. Trimming took 4 bases from V and 8 from J; bases not matched to a gene: 2. Here the CDR3 reads CASSVRGDSPLHF. CDR3 DNA sequence: TGTGCCAGCAGTGTCAGGGGGGATTCACCCCTCCACTTT.

The chain employs TRBV5-5 and TRBJ2-3; 8 bases fit TRBD1. After removal of 4 bases from V and 3 bases from J, the junction contained 7 bases not matched to a gene. This CDR3 has 15 amino acids. Germline CDR1 SGHKS, CDR2 YYEKEE (reference sequence). The CDR3 bases are TGTGCCAGCAGCCGGACAGGGAAGGAGACAGATACGCAGTATTTT. Amino acid sequence: CASSRTGKETDTQYF.

This clone was observed a handful of times. The chain is built from TRBV19 and TRBJ1-1, with 10 bases matching TRBD1. Germline assignment: CDR1 LNHDA and CDR2 SQIVND (reference sequence). V was pared by 5 bases and J by 1 base, with 7 bases of the junction left unmatched. CDR3 size: 16 residues. CDR3 in amino acids: CASSFGTGAGNTEAFF. The CDR3 coding sequence is TGTGCCAGTAGTTTTGGGACAGGGGCCGGGAACACTGAAGCTTTCTTT.

In its sample, this clone was seen once. J is TRBJ1-1 and V is TRBV5-1; 7 bases line up with TRBD1. After removal of 4 bases from V and 1 base from J, the junction contained 4 bases not matched to a gene. Looked up from germline, CDR1 is SGHRS and CDR2 is YFSETQ. CDR3 size: 14 residues. The CDR3 loop reads CASSRGTENTEAFF. The CDR3 coding sequence is TGCGCCAGCAGCAGAGGGACAGAGAACACTGAAGCTTTCTTT.

Points on this clone: The junction does not match germline at one end; this may be a read error. The chain couples TRBV7-7 to TRBJ2-1; TRBD2 might be the D (6 bases). The length of the CDR3 is 14 residues. Germline V gives CDR1 SSHAT, CDR2 FNYEAQ (reference sequence). CDR3 in DNA: TGTGCTAGCAGCTTAGCGGTTGAGGGCAATGAGCAGTTCTTC. It yields the protein CASSLAVEGNEQFF. The whole variable domain, filled in from reference TRBV7-7 and TRBJ2-1, reads GAGVSQSPRYKVTKRGQDVTLRCDPISSHATLYWYQQALGQGPEFLTYFNYEAQPDKSGLPSDRFSAERPEGSISTLTIQRTEQRDSAMYRCASSLAVEGNEQFFGPGTRLTVL.

The V call is TRBV9, the J call TRBJ1-4, with 9 bases identical to TRBD1. The CDR3 runs to 14 residues. V lost 3 bases and J lost 6; bases outside the gene matches: 3. The germline V gene encodes CDR1 SGDLS and CDR2 YYNGEE. The CDR3 is CASSEGQGYEKLFF. In nucleotides, the CDR3 is TGTGCCAGCAGCGAGGGACAGGGATATGAAAAACTGTTTTTT.

The chain joins TRBV7-9 to TRBJ2-3; perhaps TRBD2 as D (6 bases). The germline gives CDR1 SEHNR, CDR2 FQNEAQ (reference sequence). CDR3 length: 17 amino acids. Trimming shortened V by 6 bases and J by 0 bases, and 19 bases separated the two germline ends. The CDR3 reads CASRRGAGRESTDTQYF. CDR3 coding DNA: TGTGCCAGCAGACGAGGGGCAGGACGGGAGAGCACAGATACGCAGTATTTT.

V is TRBV2 and J is TRBJ2-7; 13 nucleotides agree with TRBD2. The V gene end was trimmed by 6 bases and the J gene end by 3 bases; junction bases not matched to a gene: 5. Per germline, CDR1 SNHLY and CDR2 FYNNEI. There are 15 residues in the CDR3. The CDR3 here is CASSETSGGRYEQYF. The CDR3 DNA is TGTGCCAGCAGCGAGACTAGCGGGGGGCGCTACGAGCAGTACTTC.

This chain joins TRBV6-6 and TRBJ2-7; D perhaps matches TRBD2 (6 bases). Germline-derived CDR1 and CDR2 are MNHNY and SVGAGI (reference sequence). This CDR3 spans 14 amino acids. V gave up 5 bases and J gave up 4 bases, with 15 bases separating them. CDR3 in DNA: TGTGCCAGCAGTCCCGGGACTGCCGGATACGAGCAGTACTTC. Encoded protein: CASSPGTAGYEQYF.

J is TRBJ2-7 and V is TRBV10-1; 11 bases fit TRBD1. The J segment lost 5 bases and the V segment lost 8 bases, leaving 5 bases of the junction unmatched. The CDR3 contains 13 residues. CDR1 is WNHNN, CDR2 SYGVQD, per germline (reference sequence). CDR3 in amino acids: CASGGQGENEQYF. The CDR3 DNA reads as TGCGCCAGCGGGGGACAGGGGGAAAACGAGCAGTACTTC.

V gene TRBV9 combines with J gene TRBJ1-6, with D maybe TRBD1 (6 bases). The CDR3 is made up of 16 amino acids. Per germline, CDR1 SGDLS and CDR2 YYNGEE. The V gene lost 2 bases and the J gene lost 0 bases, with 9 bases spanning the gap. CDR3 amino acids: CASSVGQFSYNSPLHF. The CDR3 nucleotides are TGTGCCAGCAGCGTCGGACAGTTCTCCTATAATTCACCCCTCCACTTT. Together with reference TRBV9 and TRBJ1-6, the CDR3 gives the full variable domain: DSGVTQTPKHLITATGQRVTLRCSPRSGDLSVYWYQQSLDQGLQFLIQYYNGEERAKGNILERFSAQQFPDLHSELNLSSLELGDSALYFCASSVGQFSYNSPLHFGNGTRLTVT.

The chain employs TRBV11-3 and TRBJ2-3; the match to TRBD2 covers 8 bases. Germline V lookup: CDR1 SGHNT, CDR2 YENEEA. CDR3 length equals 15 residues. Unmatched junction bases numbered 0, after V lost 0 bases and J lost 1 base. The CDR3, as DNA: TGTGCCAGCAGCTTAGAAGCGGGGGGCACAGATACGCAGTATTTT. Translating gives CASSLEAGGTDTQYF.

The chain uses TRBV5-6 and TRBJ1-6; D may be TRBD1 (5 bases). The CDR3 is 15 amino acids. V was clipped by 3 bases and J by 10 bases, with 17 bases between them. From germline, CDR1 is SGHDT and CDR2 YYEEEE. The DNA for the CDR3 is TGTGCCAGCAGCTCGGCCAGGGTATCCGGATCACCCCTCCACTTT. Its protein is CASSSARVSGSPLHF. Full variable domain (remainder filled in from reference TRBV5-6 and TRBJ1-6): DAGVTQSPTHLIKTRGQQVTLRCSPKSGHDTVSWYQQALGQGPQFIFQYYEEEERQRGNFPDRFSGHQFPNYSSELNVNALLLGDSALYLCASSSARVSGSPLHFGNGTRLTVT.

This clone was found a few times. The chain uses TRBV6-4 and TRBJ1-2, with a tentative D call TRBD1 (6 bases). This CDR3 has 13 amino acids. With 3 bases removed from V and 8 bases from J, the gap between germline ends came to 13 bases. CDR1 and CDR2 (germline): MRHNA, SNTAGT. DNA of the CDR3: TGTGCCAGCAGTGAAACAGGGTTTGGGGGCTACACCTTC. Its protein product is CASSETGFGGYTF.

The V and J genes are TRBV5-1 and TRBJ2-4, with D possibly being TRBD1 (5 bases). The CDR3 has 13 residues. V lost 0 bases and J lost 6, with 7 bases in between. Germline CDR1 and CDR2: SGHRS and YFSETQ. CDR3 DNA: TGCGCCAGCAGCTTGGGTCAGGGAAACATTCAGTACTTC. It translates to CASSLGQGNIQYF. The full variable domain, in which reference TRBV5-1 and TRBJ2-4 provide the parts outside the CDR3, is KAGVTQTPRYLIKTRGQQVTLSCSPISGHRSVSWYQQTPGQGLQFLFEYFSETQRNKGNFPGRFSGRQFSNSRSEMNVSTLELGDSALYLCASSLGQGNIQYFGAGTRLSVL.